This T cell receptor (beta chain) was identified during a study of T cell responses to AZD1222 COVID-19 vaccine. Study-level information: The analysis combined second doses at about 4 or about 12 weeks.

This clone appeared a single time. What it recognizes is unknown. Repertoires were generated with immunoSEQ multiplex PCR, while TCRdb's copy carries only in-frame clones and drops some. Among roughly 160,000 clones listed, roughly nine tenths were seen once. Deletions cut 2 bases from V and 6 bases from J, with 11 bases between. Germline V lookup: CDR1 LNHDA, CDR2 SQIVND (reference sequence). The CDR3 is 13 amino acids. Regarding the study as a whole: Nearly half of the spike-specific TCRs reportedly recognize variant regions that carry no mutations. It was only a handful of AZD1222 recipients who were seropositive at baseline. Vaccination with two AZD1222 doses was followed by a rise in Spike-specific TCR breadth and depth.

This sample comprised peripheral blood, obtained on day 0 of AZD1222 vaccination. The chain combines TRBV19 with TRBJ2-7, with D possibly being TRBD2 (6 bases). The receptor's source is an adult in good health. This chain's CDR3 is CASSITRGGEQYF. DNA for the CDR3: TGTGCCAGTAGTATAACCCGGGGAGGCGAGCAGTACTTC.